The entry below describes one T cell receptor (beta chain). This clonotype was seen more than once but under ten times. It has no known antigen specificity. Per-nucleotide qualities are absent, and no much larger clonotype sits a single base away. Libraries were made using PCR. The sample was run on an Illumina HiSeq 2500. TCR libraries were prepared with molecular barcoding, using unique molecular identifiers to normalize TCRbeta repertoire quantification. TCRdb reprocessed the public reads (quality trimming at Q25 with fastp, clone calling with MiXCR) and kept in-frame beta chains. CDR3 protein duplicates are merged, each entry listing the most common genes and DNA. The sample yields fewer than 750,000 distinct CDR3 sequences; 27% were counted once. The ten largest account for about 35% of the sample. The data derive from a study of T-cell reconstitution after alpha-beta-depleted transplantation in children (dated by TCRdb to the mid-2010s). At the level of the whole study: Using TCR repertoire profiling, the study quantitatively followed how T-cell immune reconstitution unfolded in children after TCRalphabeta/CD19-depleted allogeneic hematopoietic cell transplantation. On the study overall, not on this receptor specifically: In some patients, high TCRbeta diversity at day 60 was attributed to recipient T cells and intrathymic progenitors that had survived conditioning. Over subsequent months, a decline in hyperexpanded clone frequencies was noted, and after one year, T-cell counts and TCRbeta diversity were mostly ascribed to newly produced T cells. The apparently early alphabetaT-cell count recovery about two months after transplant was reportedly dependent on only several hundred rapidly expanded clones derived from non-depleted graft cells.

The meaning of the sample's treatment or condition label: allogeneic hematopoietic cell transplantation with graft depleted of TCRalphabeta T cells and CD19 B cells. Transplant recipients were children who received TCRalphabeta/CD19-depleted allogeneic hematopoietic cell grafts. CDR1 and CDR2 are read off the germline V gene as SGHVS and FNYEAQ. The CDR3 goes from the cysteine to the phenylalanine over 15 residues. The only DNA kept is the CDR3, 45 bases in frame from the first base. V trim: 2 bases; J trim: 10 bases; unmatched bases: 6. This sample comprised PBMCs, obtained before TCRalphabeta/CD19-depleted stem cell transplant. The receptor's source is a boy younger than two with Wiskott-Aldrich syndrome, due to receive a stem cell transplant. The V and J segments used are TRBV7-6 and TRBJ1-6; 9 bases in the junction line up with TRBD1. The nucleotide sequence reads as follows: TGTGCCAGCAGCTTATGGGACAGGGAAGGATCACCCCTCCACTTT. This sequence encodes CASSLWDREGSPLHF.